The T cell receptor (beta chain) under discussion was sequenced for a study of blood T cell repertoires in COVID-19. About the research overall: In each case, the material was cDNA or gDNA derived from T cells, B-cell-depleted T cells, or PBMCs.

Germline assignment: CDR1 MDHEN and CDR2 SYDVKM. The trim removed 10 bases at V and 3 bases at J, leaving 17 bases unmatched. The CDR3 extends over 17 amino acids. In the original processing: Scientists estimated how many nucleated cells there were by amplifying reference gene primers. This table comes from immunoSEQ multiplex PCR, and its TCRdb copy is limited to in-frame clones, with some not included. Clonal size and the V and J genes are those of that table, whereas D and trimming came from the DNA. The sample holds some 190,000 clones, around 80% seen once. Cohort assignment relied on participant-reported clinical history.

The receptor was derived from a man between 25 and 39 years old with acute COVID-19. The sequencing sample was made of PBMCs or T cells enriched from blood (not recorded which). The V and J genes are TRBV28 and TRBJ2-7; TRBD1 aligns across 11 bases. CDR3 sequence reads: CATHGRDRGSLFYEQYF. The CDR3 DNA is TGTGCCACCCATGGGCGGGACAGGGGGTCCCTTTTCTACGAGCAGTACTTC.